This T cell receptor (beta chain) came from a study of T cell responses to AZD1222 COVID-19 vaccine. Overall study results and limits: Recipients of two AZD1222 doses showed rising Spike-specific TCR breadth and depth. Sampling that yielded the repertoires occurred only after the peak T cell response. Baseline seropositivity characterized only a handful of AZD1222 recipients.

Turning to this clone: Antigen unknown.

The method was immunoSEQ multiplex PCR; TCRdb's version includes in-frame clones alone and lacks a portion of them. The sample shows approximately 150,000 clones, 75% to 95% of them seen only once. Germline CDR1 reads MNHEY; CDR2 reads SVGAGI. The CDR3 totals 14 residues. V lost 5 bases to trimming and J lost 10 bases; unmatched junction nucleotides: 7. The sequence was collected from an adult in good health. This specimen was peripheral blood, taken on day 0 of AZD1222 vaccination. J is TRBJ1-6 and V is TRBV6-5, with TRBD1 matching 8 bases. The CDR3 spells CASSNGQGGSPLHF. CDR3 nucleotide sequence: TGTGCCAGCAGTAACGGACAGGGTGGGTCACCCCTCCACTTT.